Each of the 9 T cell receptor beta chains below was sequenced from the same sample in a study of radiotherapy plus CTLA-4 blockade in lung cancer. Sequenced by immunoSEQ multiplex PCR; TCRdb stores in-frame clones only, minus some. The sample consists of tens of thousands of clones, around 73% of them appearing once. The material sequenced was peripheral blood, taken from a patient treated with radiotherapy plus ipilimumab. The source is a human donor with non-small cell lung cancer who had a complete response to radiotherapy plus ipilimumab.

There are many counts of this clone. V is TRBV28 and J is TRBJ2-3; 12 bases match TRBD2. This CDR3 has 17 amino acids. Germline V CDR1 and CDR2: MDHEN, SYDVKM. V lost 2 bases and J lost 3; bases outside the gene matches: 6. The chain's CDR3 is CASSLLTSGSETDTQYF. In DNA, the CDR3 is TGTGCCAGCAGTTTACTGACTAGCGGGAGTGAGACAGATACGCAGTATTTT.

The chain combines TRBV7-8 with TRBJ2-3; tentatively, D is TRBD1 (5 bases). The germline V and J ends were trimmed by 0 bases and 0 bases, with 7 bases remaining between them. Per the germline V gene, CDR1 is SGHVS and CDR2 is FQNEAQ. The CDR3 has 15 amino acids. The CDR3 bases are TGTGCCAGCAGCTTAGCGACAGACAGCACAGATACGCAGTATTTT. Its protein is CASSLATDSTDTQYF.

This sequence joins TRBV4-3 and TRBJ2-3; 12 bases align to TRBD1. V gave up 4 bases and J gave up 3 bases; unmatched junction bases: 2. The CDR3 contains 15 residues. Germline lookup yields CDR1 LGHNA and CDR2 YSLEER. CDR3 coding DNA: TGCGCCAGCAGCCGGGGACAGGGGGCGACAGATACGCAGTATTTT. Residues: CASSRGQGATDTQYF.

The rearrangement uses TRBV30 and TRBJ2-3; maybe TRBD2 (5 bases). The CDR3 runs 15 residues. The V and J ends lost 3 bases and 3 bases respectively, with 16 bases between them. The germline V gene encodes CDR1 GTSNPN and CDR2 SVGIG (reference sequence). The CDR3 loop reads CAWSRRTGMTDTQYF. The CDR3 coding sequence is TGTGCCTGGAGCCGGAGAACCGGGATGACAGATACGCAGTATTTT.

The chain is built from TRBV5-6 and TRBJ1-2; the match to TRBD1 covers 11 bases. Trimming removed 4 bases from V and 13 bases from J; junction bases left unmatched: 6. This CDR3 region has 12 residues. CDR1 is SGHDT, CDR2 YYEEEE, per germline. CDR3 in DNA: TGTGCCAGCAGCGCGGACAGGGGGCTTAGCACCTTC. This translates into CASSADRGLSTF. Looking up the rest from reference TRBV5-6 and TRBJ1-2 gives the full variable domain: DAGVTQSPTHLIKTRGQQVTLRCSPKSGHDTVSWYQQALGQGPQFIFQYYEEEERQRGNFPDRFSGHQFPNYSSELNVNALLLGDSALYLCASSADRGLSTFGSGTRLTVV.

The genes are TRBV7-6 and TRBJ2-7; 8 positions agree with TRBD1. The CDR3 is 15 residues long. The germline CDR1 and CDR2 sequences are SGHVS and FNYEAQ. Unmatched junction bases numbered 4, after V lost 3 bases and J lost 0 bases. The CDR3 is CASSFGQGSSYEQYF. CDR3 sequence (DNA): TGTGCCAGCAGCTTCGGACAGGGAAGCTCCTACGAGCAGTACTTC. The variable domain in full, with the rest retrieved from reference TRBV7-6 and TRBJ2-7, is GAGVSQSPRYKVTKRGQDVALRCDPISGHVSLYWYRQALGQGPEFLTYFNYEAQQDKSGLPNDRFSAERPEGSISTLTIQRTEQRDSAMYRCASSFGQGSSYEQYFGPGTRLTVT.

In its sample, this clone was seen once. CDR3 coding DNA: TGCGCCAGCAGCGCCGACAGGAGCTCCTACAATGAGCAGTTCTTC. This encodes CASSADRSSYNEQFF. The rearrangement joins TRBV4-1 to TRBJ2-1, with D possibly TRBD1 on 6 matching bases. Germline V gives CDR1 MGHRA, CDR2 YSYEKL. Trimming removed 5 bases at V and 0 bases at J, with 11 bases between. The CDR3 has 15 residues.

This clone was seen more than once but under ten times. V and J are TRBV10-3 and TRBJ1-5, with D possibly being TRBD1 (6 bases). The germline V gene has CDR1 ENHRY and CDR2 SYGVKD. This CDR3 spans 16 amino acids. V was cut by 2 bases and J by 1 base, with 12 bases left in between. CDR3 sequence reads: CAISERPGASNQPQHF. CDR3 nucleotide sequence: TGTGCCATCAGTGAGAGGCCAGGGGCCAGCAATCAGCCCCAGCATTTT.

The count of this clone is one. The chain recombines TRBV11-2 with TRBJ2-7; the D is unclear. The CDR3 consists of 13 residues. Between the trimmed V and J ends, which lost 5 bases and 3 bases, there was a span of 11 bases. Germline assignment: CDR1 SGHAT and CDR2 FQNNGV. The CDR3 reads CASSPTTGYEQYV. The DNA of the CDR3 is TGTGCCAGCAGCCCCACAACGGGCTACGAGCAGTACGTC.